This T cell receptor beta chain comes out of a study of cytomegalovirus exposure and HLA in healthy donors. Study information: Of some 400 genotyped donors, more than 75% grouped in the Caucasian-associated ancestry cluster.

Comment on this clone: What it binds is unknown.

Use of 60 Vbeta and 13 Jbeta primers characterized the PCR. The data were produced by immunoSEQ multiplex PCR, yet TCRdb's version contains in-frame clones alone and is incomplete. The data show 120,000 or so clones, with around 80% seen just once and about 0.25% held by the top ten. Study results and limitations: Several of the most significant clusters appeared linked to common viral pathogens, based on a later analysis. Reports credit the classifier with highly specific, highly sensitive diagnosis of cytomegalovirus status. The study labeled 150 to 200 TCR beta chains cytomegalovirus-associated.

The source is a man aged 45-65 years in good health and CMV-seronegative. The sequenced material came from PBMCs.

CDR3 coding DNA: TGTGCCAGCAGTTTTGGGGGGACTGGAAACACCATATATTTT. Translated: CASSFGGTGNTIYF. The chain is built from TRBV28 and TRBJ1-3; the D gene is possibly TRBD1 (5 bases). V lost 3 bases and J lost 2, with 8 bases in between. This CDR3 has 14 amino acids. Per germline, CDR1 MDHEN and CDR2 SYDVKM. Drawing the rest from reference TRBV28 and TRBJ1-3, the complete variable domain is DVKVTQSSRYLVKRTGEKVFLECVQDMDHENMFWYRQDPGLGLRLIYFSYDVKMKEKGDIPEGYSVSREKKERFSLILESASTNQTSMYLCASSFGGTGNTIYFGEGSWLTVV.